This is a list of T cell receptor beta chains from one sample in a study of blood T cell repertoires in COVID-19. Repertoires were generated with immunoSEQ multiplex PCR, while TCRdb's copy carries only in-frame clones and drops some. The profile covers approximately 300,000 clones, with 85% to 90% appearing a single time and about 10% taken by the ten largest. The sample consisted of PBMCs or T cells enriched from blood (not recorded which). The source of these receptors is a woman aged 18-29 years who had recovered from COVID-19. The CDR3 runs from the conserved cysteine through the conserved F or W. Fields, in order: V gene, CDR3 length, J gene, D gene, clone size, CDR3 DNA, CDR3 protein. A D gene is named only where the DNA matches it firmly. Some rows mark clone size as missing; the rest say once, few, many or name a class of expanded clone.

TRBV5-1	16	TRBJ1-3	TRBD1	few	TGCGCCAGCAGCTTGGCCCCAGGGGGCTCTGGAAACACCATATATTTT	CASSLAPGGSGNTIYF
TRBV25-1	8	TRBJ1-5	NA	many	TGTGCGGGAGAGCCCCAGCATTTT	CAGEPQHF
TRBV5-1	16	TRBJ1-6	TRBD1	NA	TGCGCCAGCAGCCAGGATCGTACAGGGGAAAATTCACCCCTCCACTTT	CASSQDRTGENSPLHF
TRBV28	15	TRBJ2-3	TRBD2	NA	TGTGCCAGCAGTACTCGGACTAGCGGGAGGGATACGCAGTATTTT	CASSTRTSGRDTQYF
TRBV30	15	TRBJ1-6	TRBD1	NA	TGTGCCTGGGATACAGGGGGCGCTTCGTGGTCACCCCTCCACTTT	CAWDTGGASWSPLHF
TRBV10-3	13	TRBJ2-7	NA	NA	TGTGCCATCCGAGGAGCATTATCCTACGAGCAGTACTTC	CAIRGALSYEQYF
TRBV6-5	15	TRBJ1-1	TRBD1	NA	TGTGCCAGCAAGACAGGGCGCTCACGGGGCACTGAAGCTTTCTTT	CASKTGRSRGTEAFF
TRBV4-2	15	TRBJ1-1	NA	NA	TGTGCCAGCAGCCAAGTGTCCGAGGGTAGCACTGAAGCTTTCTTT	CASSQVSEGSTEAFF
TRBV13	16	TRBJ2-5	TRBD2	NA	TGTGCCAGCAGCGTCAGACTAGCGGGGTCGGGGGAGACCCAGTACTTC	CASSVRLAGSGETQYF
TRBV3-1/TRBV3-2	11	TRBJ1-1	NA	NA	TGTGCCAGCAGAGCCAGGTCTGAAGCTTTCTTT	CASRARSEAFF
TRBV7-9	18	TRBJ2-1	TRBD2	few	TGTGCCAGCAGCTTAGGCAGGGAGCGGGAGGGCCCCTACAATGAGCAGTTCTTC	CASSLGREREGPYNEQFF
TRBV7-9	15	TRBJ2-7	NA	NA	TGTGCCACCAACCCGGGGAGGTCGAGCTCCTACGAGCAGTACTTC	CATNPGRSSSYEQYF
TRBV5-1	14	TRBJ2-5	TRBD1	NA	TGCGCCAGCAGCTTAGGGACAGTCCAAGAGACCCAGTACTTC	CASSLGTVQETQYF
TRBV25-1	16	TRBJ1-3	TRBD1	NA	TGTGCCAGCAGTGTTACAGGGGCCCCCTCTGGAAACACCATATATTTT	CASSVTGAPSGNTIYF
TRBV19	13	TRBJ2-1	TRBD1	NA	TGTGCCACCAAGGACAGGGGTCTCAATGAGCAGTTCTTC	CATKDRGLNEQFF
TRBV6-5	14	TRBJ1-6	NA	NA	TGTGCCAGCAAATGGGCAGGGGCAAGTTCACCCCTCCACTTT	CASKWAGASSPLHF
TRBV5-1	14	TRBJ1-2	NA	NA	TGCGCCAGCAGCTCGGAGATTAGACCATCCCCCTACACCTTC	CASSSEIRPSPYTF
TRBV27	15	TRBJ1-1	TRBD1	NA	TGTGCCAGCAGTTCAACAGGGGGCTTGTACACTGAAGCTTTCTTT	CASSSTGGLYTEAFF
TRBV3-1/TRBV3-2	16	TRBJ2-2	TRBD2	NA	TGTGCCAGCAGCACCGGGAGGAGCGGTAACACCGGGGAGCTGTTTTTT	CASSTGRSGNTGELFF
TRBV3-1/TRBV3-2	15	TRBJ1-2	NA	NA	TGTGCCAGCAGCCAAGTTGGGAGGCGGTCGGATGGCTACACCTTC	CASSQVGRRSDGYTF
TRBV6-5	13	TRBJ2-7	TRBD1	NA	TGTGCCAGCAGCCCACAAAGGGGGCGCGAGCAGTACTTC	CASSPQRGREQYF
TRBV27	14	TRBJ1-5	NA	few	TGTGCCAGCAGCCTCCAGGGCTCCAATCAGCCCCAGCATTTT	CASSLQGSNQPQHF
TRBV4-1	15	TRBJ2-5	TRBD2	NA	TGCGCCAGCAGCCAACAAGGGACTAGCATAGAGACCCAGTACTTC	CASSQQGTSIETQYF
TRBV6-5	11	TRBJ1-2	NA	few	TGTGCCAGCCTTTCGGGGGGAGGCTACACCTTC	CASLSGGGYTF
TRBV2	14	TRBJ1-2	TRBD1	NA	TGTGCCAGCAGCATACAGGGGGGGTTCTATGGCTACACCTTC	CASSIQGGFYGYTF
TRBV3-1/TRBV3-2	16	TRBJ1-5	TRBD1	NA	TGTGCCAGCAGCCAAGGAGGGGGCCCAAACAATCAGCCCCAGCATTTT	CASSQGGGPNNQPQHF
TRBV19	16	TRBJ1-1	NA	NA	TGTGCCAGTAGTCCTGGGACTACTTTCGCGGACACTGAAGCTTTCTTT	CASSPGTTFADTEAFF
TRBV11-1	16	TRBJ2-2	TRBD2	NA	TGTGCCAGCAGCTTAGGACTAGCGGGGACGACCGGGGAGCTGTTTTTT	CASSLGLAGTTGELFF
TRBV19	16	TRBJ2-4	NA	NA	TGTGCCAGTAGCCTCCCTTTGGGGCAAGCCAAAAACATTCAGTACTTC	CASSLPLGQAKNIQYF
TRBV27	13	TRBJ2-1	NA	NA	TGTGCCAGCAGTTTATTCGGGGGCAATGAGCAGTTCTTC	CASSLFGGNEQFF
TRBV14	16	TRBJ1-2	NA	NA	TGTGCCAGCAGCCAAGGTCAACGTCGAGCAGGGGATGGCTACACCTTC	CASSQGQRRAGDGYTF
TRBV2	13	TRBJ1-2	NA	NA	TGTGCCAGCAGTCGAGATCCGGCGCGGGGCTACACCTTC	CASSRDPARGYTF
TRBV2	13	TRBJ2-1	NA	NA	TGTGCCAGCAGTGTGCGCTACGACAATGAGCAGTTCTTC	CASSVRYDNEQFF
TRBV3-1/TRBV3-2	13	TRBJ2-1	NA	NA	TGTGCCAGCAGCCAAGAGGGAGTTAATGAGCAGTTCTTC	CASSQEGVNEQFF
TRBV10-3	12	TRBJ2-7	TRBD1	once	TGTGCCATCAGTGAAGGGGGCGACGAGCAGTACTTC	CAISEGGDEQYF
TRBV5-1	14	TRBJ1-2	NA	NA	TGCGCCAGCAGCTTCGGGGGGTCTAGCTATGGCTACACCTTC	CASSFGGSSYGYTF
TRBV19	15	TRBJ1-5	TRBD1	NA	TGTGCCAGTAAGCCGGGACCCCCAGGGGGACAGCCCCAGCATTTT	CASKPGPPGGQPQHF
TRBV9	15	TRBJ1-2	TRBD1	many	TGTGCCAGCAGCGTAGCTCCCAGGGGGGCGTATGGCTACACCTTC	CASSVAPRGAYGYTF
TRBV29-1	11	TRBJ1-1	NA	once	TGCAGCGTCGCCAGGACAGCTGAAGCTTTCTTT	CSVARTAEAFF
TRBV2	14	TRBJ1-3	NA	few	TGTGCCAGCAGTGATGCTACGGCTGGAAACACCATATATTTT	CASSDATAGNTIYF
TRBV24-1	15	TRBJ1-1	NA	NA	TGTGCCACCAGTGATTCAGACAGACCGAACACTGAAGCTTTCTTT	CATSDSDRPNTEAFF
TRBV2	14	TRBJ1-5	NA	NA	TGTGCCAGCAATGGACAGATGAGCAATCAGCCCCAGCATTTT	CASNGQMSNQPQHF
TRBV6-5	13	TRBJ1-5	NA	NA	TGTGCCATAGGGGGGGTAAGCAATCAGCCCCAGCATTTT	CAIGGVSNQPQHF
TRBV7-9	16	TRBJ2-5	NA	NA	TGTGCCAGCAGCCCCGGAGGGCCGGAGTTCGGGGAGACCCAGTACTTC	CASSPGGPEFGETQYF
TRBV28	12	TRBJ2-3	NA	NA	TGTGCCAGCAGTTCAAACACAGATACGCAGTATTTT	CASSSNTDTQYF
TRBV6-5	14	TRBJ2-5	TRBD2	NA	TGTGCCAGTGCCCTAGCGGGGGGGCAAGAGACCCAGTACTTC	CASALAGGQETQYF
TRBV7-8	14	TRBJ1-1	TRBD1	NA	TGTGCCAGCAGCGTGACAGGGGTGGGCACTGAAGCTTTCTTT	CASSVTGVGTEAFF
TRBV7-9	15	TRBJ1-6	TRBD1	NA	TGTGCCAGCAGCGCCCCGGGACAGGAGACTTCACCCCTCCACTTT	CASSAPGQETSPLHF
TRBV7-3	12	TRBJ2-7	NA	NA	TGTGCCAGCAGCTCACCTATCTCCGAGCAGTACTTC	CASSSPISEQYF
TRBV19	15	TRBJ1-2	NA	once	TGTGCCAGTAGTACCGTTGGGGGCGCGGGCTATGGCTACACCTTC	CASSTVGGAGYGYTF
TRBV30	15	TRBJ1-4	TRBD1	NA	TGTGCCTGGAGTGTAGGGGCCGGACAGGGGGGAAAACTGTTTTTT	CAWSVGAGQGGKLFF
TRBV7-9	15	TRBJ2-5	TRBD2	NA	TGTGCCAGCAGCTTAGCGGTCCTAGCGGGAGAGACCCAGTACTTC	CASSLAVLAGETQYF
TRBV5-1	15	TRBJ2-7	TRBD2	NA	TGCGCCAGCAGCTTGGTGACTAGCGGATCCTACGAGCAGTACTTC	CASSLVTSGSYEQYF
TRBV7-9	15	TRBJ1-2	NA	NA	TGTGCCAGCAGCTCCGCGTGGGAGGGTGCCTATGGCTACACCTTC	CASSSAWEGAYGYTF
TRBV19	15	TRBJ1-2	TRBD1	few	TGTGCCAGTAGTAGGGGACAGGATTCTAACTATGGCTACACCTTC	CASSRGQDSNYGYTF